A single sample gave rise to the 30 T cell receptor beta chains below, sequenced in a study of blood T cell repertoires in COVID-19. TCRdb keeps only in-frame clones here, not all; method: immunoSEQ multiplex PCR. The table has 160,000 or so clones, around 84% seen once; the top ten hold 8%. The sequencing sample was made of PBMCs or T cells enriched from blood (not recorded which). These receptors all stem from a woman aged 45-60 years who had recovered from COVID-19.

The rearrangement uses TRBV12-5 and TRBJ2-7, with D possibly being TRBD1 (7 bases). This CDR3 has 16 residues. Germline lookup yields CDR1 LGHNT and CDR2 FRNRAP. Trimming took 2 bases from V and 2 from J, leaving 16 bases between them. CDR3 coding DNA: TGTGCTAGTGGTTTGCCCTCGACAGGGAGGACCTACGAGCAGTACTTC. Its protein is CASGLPSTGRTYEQYF.

The chain carries TRBV7-2 and TRBJ2-2; the match to TRBD1 covers 9 bases. Germline V CDR1 and CDR2: SGHTA, FQGNSA. V lost 5 bases and J lost 2; bases outside the gene matches: 9. The CDR3 sequence is 17 residues long. CDR3 protein: CASSALPGQGNTGELFF. CDR3 DNA: TGTGCCAGCAGCGCTTTACCGGGACAGGGTAACACCGGGGAGCTGTTTTTT.

V usage is TRBV6-5 and J usage is TRBJ1-2; TRBD1 is a possible D gene (6 bases). The CDR3 runs to 14 residues. The germline V gene has CDR1 MNHEY and CDR2 SVGAGI. V was shortened by 6 bases and J by 6 bases, with 17 bases between the two germline ends. CDR3 region: CASRAVQGIDGYTF. The CDR3 DNA follows: TGTGCCAGCAGGGCTGTTCAGGGGATAGATGGCTACACCTTC.

This clone was found a few times. The chain combines TRBV7-9 with TRBJ2-2; 7 positions match TRBD2. J gave up 10 bases and V 0 bases, and 5 bases lay outside the gene matches. This CDR3 region has 14 residues. Germline V gene data show CDR1 as SEHNR and CDR2 as FQNEAQ (reference sequence). The CDR3 here is CASSLATSVEELFF. The DNA for the CDR3 is TGTGCCAGCAGCTTAGCCACTAGCGTCGAGGAGCTGTTTTTT. Complete variable domain (other parts from reference TRBV7-9 and TRBJ2-2): DTGVSQNPRHKITKRGQNVTFRCDPISEHNRLYWYRQTLGQGPEFLTYFQNEAQLEKSRLLSDRFSAERPKGSFSTLEIQRTEQGDSAMYLCASSLATSVEELFFGEGSRLTVL.

This clone was recorded once. The chain carries TRBV2 and TRBJ2-2; 7 nucleotides agree with TRBD2. CDR3 length: 13 amino acids. Germline loops: CDR1 SNHLY, CDR2 FYNNEI. V lost 3 bases, J lost 6 bases, and 1 base stayed unmatched. This chain's CDR3 is CASSEREPGELFF. The CDR3 bases are TGTGCCAGCAGTGAGCGGGAGCCCGGGGAGCTGTTTTTT.

The J gene is TRBJ1-1, the V gene TRBV6-1; unclear D gene. Between the trimmed V and J ends, which lost 3 bases and 1 base, there was a span of 6 bases. The CDR3 extends over 13 amino acids. CDR1 and CDR2 from the germline V gene are MNHNS and SASEGT. The CDR3 DNA reads as TGTGCCAGCAGTGACCGGAGGAACACTGAAGCTTTCTTT. This translates into CASSDRRNTEAFF.

The rearrangement uses TRBV19 and TRBJ1-2, with 7 bases aligning to TRBD1. Germline trimming cut 4 bases from V and 5 bases from J; bases unmatched to any gene: 1. Looked up from germline, CDR1 is LNHDA and CDR2 is SQIVND (reference sequence). The CDR3 has 12 residues. The CDR3 nucleotides are TGTGCCAGTAGTAGGACAGGTTATGGCTACACCTTC. Encoded protein: CASSRTGYGYTF.

The chain is built from TRBV9 and TRBJ2-5, with D possibly matching TRBD1 (5 bases). Deletions cut 3 bases from V and 4 bases from J, with 19 bases between. CDR3 size: 16 residues. Germline assignment: CDR1 SGDLS and CDR2 YYNGEE. The CDR3 sequence is CASSEGNSGMGETQYF. CDR3 sequence (DNA): TGTGCCAGCAGCGAGGGGAATTCAGGGATGGGAGAGACCCAGTACTTC.

Written as DNA, the CDR3 is TGTGCCACCAACGGACAGGGTGACAGTGAGCAGTTCTTC. It yields the protein CATNGQGDSEQFF. This chain uses TRBV24-1 with TRBJ2-1; 8 bases map to TRBD1. Trimming took 8 bases from V and 9 from J; bases not matched to a gene: 8. The CDR3 extends over 13 amino acids. Germline assignment: CDR1 KGHDR and CDR2 SFDVKD.

The chain uses TRBV27 and TRBJ2-2; 9 nucleotides match TRBD1. Germline V gene lookup returns CDR1 MNHEY and CDR2 SMNVEV (reference sequence). This CDR3 is built from 16 residues. V was clipped by 5 bases and J by 6 bases; unmatched bases: 10. This CDR3 reads CASSPSGTGSSGELFF. The CDR3 coding sequence is TGTGCCAGCAGTCCCTCCGGGACAGGGTCGTCCGGGGAGCTGTTTTTT.

This clone has only one observation. The rearrangement links TRBV11-3 to TRBJ1-6; 9 bases are shared with TRBD1. V shed 5 bases and J 3 bases; nucleotides not matched to a gene: 5. Germline-derived CDR1 and CDR2 are SGHNT and YENEEA. The CDR3 is 16 amino acids. The CDR3 DNA follows: TGTGCCAGCAGCCGACAGGGGGGTCTCTATAATTCACCCCTCCACTTT. Amino acid sequence: CASSRQGGLYNSPLHF.

In its sample, this clone was seen once. The chain uses TRBV13 and TRBJ2-7, with TRBD2 identical over 9 bases. CDR1 is PRHDT, CDR2 FYEKMQ, per germline (reference sequence). The CDR3 totals 16 residues. V lost 2 bases, J lost 0 bases, and 5 bases stayed unmatched. CDR3 nucleotide sequence: TGTGCCAGCAGCTTACGAGCGGGGGGACCCTCCTACGAGCAGTACTTC. This sequence encodes CASSLRAGGPSYEQYF.

This clone was detected once. CDR3 residues: CASSRTGLLYGYTF. CDR3 in DNA: TGTGCCAGCAGTAGGACAGGGCTCCTCTATGGCTACACCTTC. This chain uses TRBV7-9 with TRBJ1-2; 8 bases map to TRBD1. Trimming cost V 6 bases and J 4 bases; bases outside gene matches: 7. The CDR3 runs to 14 residues. Germline CDR1 is SEHNR and CDR2 is FQNEAQ (reference sequence).

The rearrangement links TRBV11-2 to TRBJ1-4; tentatively, D is TRBD1 (6 bases). The germline V gene has CDR1 SGHAT and CDR2 FQNNGV. The CDR3 consists of 15 residues. The V and J ends lost 5 bases and 5 bases respectively, with 15 bases between them. CDR3 sequence: CASSQNRAPNEKLFF. CDR3 coding DNA: TGTGCCAGCAGCCAGAACAGGGCCCCCAATGAAAAACTGTTTTTT.

CDR3 sequence (DNA): TGTGCCAGCAGTTTTTCCCTGACTAGCGGGAGGGCCGGGTTTAACACCGGGGAGCTGTTTTTT. It codes for CASSFSLTSGRAGFNTGELFF. The genes are TRBV28 and TRBJ2-2, with 14 bases that match TRBD2. Germline V lookup: CDR1 MDHEN, CDR2 SYDVKM. The CDR3 is made up of 21 amino acids. Trimming cost V 3 bases and J 2 bases; bases outside gene matches: 14.

This clone was detected only once. The CDR3 spells CASSDHQIQETQYF. CDR3 coding DNA: TGTGCCAGCAGTGACCATCAGATTCAAGAGACCCAGTACTTC. The chain is built from TRBV25-1 and TRBJ2-5; D ambiguous. CDR1 and CDR2 (germline): MGHDK, SYGVNS. The ends were cut back, 3 bases at V and 2 bases at J, with 10 bases in the middle. The CDR3 covers 14 residues.

This clone came up a few times. The chain couples TRBV2 to TRBJ2-1; 7 nucleotides agree with TRBD1. The CDR3 consists of 14 residues. V was pared by 6 bases and J by 3 bases, with 5 bases of the junction left unmatched. Germline V gene data show CDR1 as SNHLY and CDR2 as FYNNEI. The CDR3 sequence is CASRGQVYYNEQFF. CDR3 nucleotide sequence: TGTGCCAGCAGAGGACAGGTGTACTACAATGAGCAGTTCTTC.

This chain joins TRBV3-1 (or the pseudogene TRBV3-2) and TRBJ1-5; a possible D gene is TRBD1 (5 bases). Germline V gives CDR1 LGHDT, CDR2 YNNKEL (reference sequence). This CDR3 comprises 14 residues. The germline V and J ends were trimmed by 2 bases and 7 bases, with 12 bases remaining between them. CDR3 DNA sequence: TGTGCCAGCAGCCAAATCGGGGGAAGCCAGCCCCAGCATTTT. Translating it yields CASSQIGGSQPQHF.

The CDR3 spells CASSIRDRTEAFF. As DNA, the CDR3 is TGTGCCAGCAGCATCCGCGACAGGACTGAAGCTTTCTTT. The chain employs TRBV7-9 and TRBJ1-1, with TRBD1 as a possible D gene (6 bases). Trimming pared 5 bases from V and 5 bases from J, leaving 12 bases between. Germline V gives CDR1 SEHNR, CDR2 FQNEAQ (reference sequence). The CDR3 runs to 13 residues.

This clone was seen only once. The rearrangement uses TRBV5-6 and TRBJ2-3; 7 bases fit TRBD1. Germline CDR1 and CDR2: SGHDT and YYEEEE. V was pared by 0 bases and J by 3 bases, with 7 bases of the junction left unmatched. CDR3 length: 16 residues. Here the CDR3 reads CASSLAGTVRTDTQYF. The CDR3 coding sequence is TGTGCCAGCAGCTTGGCCGGGACAGTCAGGACAGATACGCAGTATTTT.

This clone was picked up one time. J is TRBJ1-1 and V is TRBV28; a weak D match, TRBD1 (5 bases). CDR3 length: 14 residues. Germline V gene lookup returns CDR1 MDHEN and CDR2 SYDVKM. V was shortened by 6 bases and J by 5 bases, with 16 bases between the two germline ends. CDR3 in amino acids: CASSFGTEGTEAFF. The CDR3 DNA is TGTGCCAGCAGCTTCGGGACGGAGGGGACTGAAGCTTTCTTT.

The rearrangement links TRBV28 to TRBJ1-1; 9 positions agree with TRBD1. The V and J ends lost 6 bases and 10 bases, in that order; junction bases with no gene match: 12. Germline loops: CDR1 MDHEN, CDR2 SYDVKM. The CDR3 consists of 14 residues. The CDR3 reads CASRRTGGQVGAFF. The CDR3 DNA reads TGTGCCAGCAGACGTACAGGGGGCCAAGTTGGAGCTTTCTTT. Using reference TRBV28 and TRBJ1-1 for the parts outside the CDR3, the full variable domain is DVKVTQSSRYLVKRTGEKVFLECVQDMDHENMFWYRQDPGLGLRLIYFSYDVKMKEKGDIPEGYSVSREKKERFSLILESASTNQTSMYLCASRRTGGQVGAFFGQGTRLTVV.

In regard to this clone: At one boundary the junction diverges from the germline segment, which might be a read error. This sequence joins TRBV7-9 and TRBJ1-1; D unresolved. Germline CDR1 SEHNR, CDR2 FQNEAQ (reference sequence). The CDR3 spans 14 residues. The CDR3 DNA follows: TGTGCCAGCGGCTTAGCCGGGATGAACACTGAAGCTTTCTTT. Translated, it gives CASGLAGMNTEAFF.

The chain couples TRBV21-1 to TRBJ2-5; the table's D call, TRBD2, was not checked against the DNA. TRBV21-1 is recorded as a pseudogene. CDR3 length: 19 amino acids. The CDR3 loop is CASSKPVGLAGGPWETQYF. The CDR3 bases are TGTGCCAGCAGCAAACCGGTGGGGTTAGCGGGGGGGCCCTGGGAGACCCAGTACTTC.

V and J are TRBV7-9 and TRBJ2-7, with 7 bases matching TRBD1. J gave up 1 base and V 5 bases, and 14 bases lay outside the gene matches. The CDR3 covers 17 residues. The V gene's germline CDR1 is SEHNR and CDR2 FQNEAQ (reference sequence). The CDR3 DNA reads as TGTGCCAGCAGCCACCCTCGACAGGGCCTAATATCCTACGAGCAGTACTTC. The encoded protein is CASSHPRQGLISYEQYF.

V is TRBV3-1 (or the pseudogene TRBV3-2) and J is TRBJ2-3, with TRBD2 matching over 13 bases. V was clipped by 8 bases and J by 2 bases; unmatched bases: 10. Germline assignment: CDR1 LGHDT and CDR2 YNNKEL (reference sequence). The CDR3 consists of 17 residues. CDR3 coding DNA: TGTGCCAGCGGACTACTAGCGGGGGGGCGAGTCACAGATACGCAGTATTTT. Encoded protein: CASGLLAGGRVTDTQYF.

The chain carries TRBV5-1 and TRBJ2-6; 11 positions match TRBD2. The CDR3 covers 17 residues. J gave up 1 base and V 4 bases, and 4 bases lay outside the gene matches. From germline, CDR1 is SGHRS and CDR2 YFSETQ. CDR3 amino acids: CASSEIAGGSGANVLTF. Here the CDR3 DNA reads TGCGCCAGCAGCGAAATAGCGGGAGGGTCTGGGGCCAACGTCCTGACTTTC.

The rearrangement links TRBV10-3 to TRBJ1-4, with 9 positions matching TRBD1. The CDR3 is 14 amino acids. V shed 6 bases and J 7 bases; nucleotides not matched to a gene: 6. The germline gives CDR1 ENHRY, CDR2 SYGVKD. The CDR3 region is CAISQDRGSEKLFF. CDR3 DNA sequence: TGTGCCATCAGCCAGGACAGGGGAAGTGAAAAACTGTTTTTT.

This clone was seen only once. This sequence joins TRBV3-1 (or the pseudogene TRBV3-2) and TRBJ2-3, with 14 bases lining up with TRBD2. After removal of 0 bases from V and 4 bases from J, the junction contained 0 bases not matched to a gene. This CDR3 region has 16 residues. The germline CDR1 and CDR2 sequences are LGHDT and YNNKEL (reference sequence). CDR3 sequence reads: CASSQEGLAGADTQYF. The CDR3 DNA is TGTGCCAGCAGCCAAGAGGGACTAGCGGGAGCAGATACGCAGTATTTT.

This sequence joins TRBV28 and TRBJ2-7; maybe TRBD1 (6 bases). The CDR3 contains 15 residues. V was trimmed by 2 bases and J by 2 bases, leaving 13 bases between them. Germline CDR1 is MDHEN and CDR2 is SYDVKM. CDR3 nucleotides: TGTGCCAGCAGTTTACGTCAGGGGATGCCCTACGAGCAGTACTTC. It specifies CASSLRQGMPYEQYF.